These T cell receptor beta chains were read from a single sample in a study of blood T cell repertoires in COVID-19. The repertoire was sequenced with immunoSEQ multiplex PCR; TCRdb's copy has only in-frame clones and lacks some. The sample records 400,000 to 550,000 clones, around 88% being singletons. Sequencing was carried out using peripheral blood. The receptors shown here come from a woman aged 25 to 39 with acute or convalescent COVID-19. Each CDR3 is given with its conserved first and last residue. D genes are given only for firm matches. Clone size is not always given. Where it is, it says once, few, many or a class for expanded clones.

DNA: TGTGCCAGCAGTTATCGTCCGAACACTGAAGCTTTCTTT; CDR3: CASSYRPNTEAFF; V: TRBV6-5; J: TRBJ1-1; size: .; D: .
DNA: TGTGCCAGCAGTCTTGGCGGCGAGCAGTACTTC; CDR3: CASSLGGEQYF; V: TRBV27; J: TRBJ2-7; size: once; D: .
DNA: TGTGCCAGCAGCTTCGTCGGGACAGCCTTTACTGAGCAGTTCTTC; CDR3: CASSFVGTAFTEQFF; V: TRBV5-5; J: TRBJ2-1; size: .; D: TRBD1
DNA: TGTGCCATCAGTACGGGGACAGGGGGCATCGGGGAGCTGTTTTTT; CDR3: CAISTGTGGIGELFF; V: TRBV10-3; J: TRBJ2-2; size: .; D: TRBD1
DNA: TGTGCCAGCAGTGTCGGGCAGGGATACAATGAGCAGTTCTTC; CDR3: CASSVGQGYNEQFF; V: TRBV2; J: TRBJ2-1; size: .; D: .
DNA: TGTGCCAGCAGTCCCCACCCGACAGGGTCCCCCTACGAGCAGTACTTC; CDR3: CASSPHPTGSPYEQYF; V: TRBV28; J: TRBJ2-7; size: .; D: TRBD1
DNA: TGCGCCAGCAGCTTGGAGGGACAGTATAATTCACCCCTCCACTTT; CDR3: CASSLEGQYNSPLHF; V: TRBV5-1; J: TRBJ1-6; size: few; D: TRBD1
DNA: TGTGCCAGCAGTTCCCGACAGGGGTCGGGTCAGCCCCAGCATTTT; CDR3: CASSSRQGSGQPQHF; V: TRBV27; J: TRBJ1-5; size: .; D: TRBD1
DNA: TGTGCCAGCAGCCAAGTAACAGGGGAGGACGAGCAGTACTTC; CDR3: CASSQVTGEDEQYF; V: TRBV4-2; J: TRBJ2-7; size: once; D: .
DNA: TGTGCCAGCAGTGAATGGACAGGGGGCGCGACGGGAGGTCAGCCCCAGCATTTT; CDR3: CASSEWTGGATGGQPQHF; V: TRBV6-1; J: TRBJ1-5; size: .; D: TRBD1
DNA: TGTGCCAGCAGTGTTGTCAGGGGCGATCAGCCCCAGCATTTT; CDR3: CASSVVRGDQPQHF; V: TRBV6-1; J: TRBJ1-5; size: .; D: .
DNA: TGCGCCAGCAGCCAAGATATCCGGGGAAGCGCAGGTTTCGCCCAGTACTTC; CDR3: CASSQDIRGSAGFAQYF; V: TRBV4-1; J: TRBJ2-5; size: .; D: .
DNA: TGTGCCAGCAGTTACCCGTTGGGACAGGACCATCAGCCCCAGCATTTT; CDR3: CASSYPLGQDHQPQHF; V: TRBV6-5; J: TRBJ1-5; size: .; D: TRBD1
DNA: TGTGCCAGCAGCAAAGAGGGGCGATGGGAAACTAATGAAAAACTGTTTTTT; CDR3: CASSKEGRWETNEKLFF; V: TRBV21-1; J: TRBJ1-4; size: .; D: .
DNA: TGCAGTGCTATGGGGCTCGGGGGAGCTTTCTTT; CDR3: CSAMGLGGAFF; V: TRBV20-1; J: TRBJ1-1; size: .; D: .
DNA: TGTGCCAGCAGTTACTCTAGGCAGGGCTACGAGCAGTACTTC; CDR3: CASSYSRQGYEQYF; V: TRBV6-5; J: TRBJ2-7; size: .; D: .
DNA: TGTGCCAGTAGTATGGTAGGGACAGCCGAAAATGAAAAACTGTTTTTT; CDR3: CASSMVGTAENEKLFF; V: TRBV19; J: TRBJ1-4; size: .; D: TRBD1
DNA: TGTGCCAGCATTCCGCGGAGTGCAACTAATGAAAAACTGTTTTTT; CDR3: CASIPRSATNEKLFF; V: TRBV2; J: TRBJ1-4; size: .; D: .
DNA: TGTGCCACCAGTGATTCGTCAGGGAGGTTATCCGGGGAGCTGTTTTTT; CDR3: CATSDSSGRLSGELFF; V: TRBV24-1; J: TRBJ2-2; size: .; D: .
DNA: TGTGCCAGCAGCTCAGCGCTAGCGGGGGGCCACTACAATGAGCAGTTCTTC; CDR3: CASSSALAGGHYNEQFF; V: TRBV11-1; J: TRBJ2-1; size: .; D: TRBD2
DNA: TGTGCCAGCAGTTTATCCCCGGGGATGGTTAATGAGCAGTTCTTC; CDR3: CASSLSPGMVNEQFF; V: TRBV27; J: TRBJ2-1; size: .; D: .
DNA: TGCGCCAGCAGCCAACCCGGGACAAACACCGGGGAGCTGTTTTTT; CDR3: CASSQPGTNTGELFF; V: TRBV4-1; J: TRBJ2-2; size: .; D: .